This note documents a single TCR beta chain sequence. The antigen is unknown. The CDR3 runs to 14 residues. Between the trimmed V and J ends, which lost 3 bases and 6 bases, there was a span of 12 bases. Per germline, CDR1 MNHEY and CDR2 SMNVEV (reference sequence). Data came from immunoSEQ multiplex PCR; TCRdb stores just in-frame clones and leaves some out. The sample has 150,000 to 200,000 clones; roughly 82% are singletons. This sample stems from a study of cytomegalovirus exposure and HLA in healthy donors. Study as a whole: Later, an analysis reported that the 130 or so validation repertoires had used the same platform as the roughly 660 first-cohort repertoires. Study-level findings and limits: With high specificity and sensitivity, the classifier reportedly diagnosed cytomegalovirus status.

The sequencing sample was made of PBMCs. The clonotype comes from a woman in her thirties in good health and CMV-seropositive. J is TRBJ2-1 and V is TRBV27; D possibly corresponds to TRBD1 (6 bases). The CDR3 here is CASSFQTGANEQFF. The CDR3 nucleotides read TGTGCCAGCAGTTTCCAGACAGGTGCCAATGAGCAGTTCTTC.